This T cell receptor (beta chain) came from a study of blood T cell repertoires in COVID-19. The wider study: The United States, Italy and Spain were the sources of the acute and convalescent COVID-19 samples.

Participants were aged roughly 18 to 89 years from around 25 US areas. In assigning cohorts, the study relied on participant-reported clinical history. Symptom resolution, clearance, or two negative PCRs marked the recovered donors of Cohort 3. V lost 7 bases and J lost 7; bases outside the gene matches: 9. The CDR3 has 14 residues. Germline CDR1 and CDR2: WNHNN and SYGVQD (reference sequence). Measured with immunoSEQ multiplex PCR; TCRdb has only the in-frame clones, and not every one. The data contain about 310,000 clones, approximately 89% of them singletons. This TCR came from a woman between 40 and 50 years old who had recovered from COVID-19. V is TRBV10-1 and J is TRBJ2-1, with TRBD1 identical over 8 bases. Sample: PBMCs or T cells enriched from blood (not recorded which). The CDR3, as DNA: TGCGCCAGCAATACACTAACAGGGGGAAATGAGCAGTTCTTC. The encoded protein is CASNTLTGGNEQFF.